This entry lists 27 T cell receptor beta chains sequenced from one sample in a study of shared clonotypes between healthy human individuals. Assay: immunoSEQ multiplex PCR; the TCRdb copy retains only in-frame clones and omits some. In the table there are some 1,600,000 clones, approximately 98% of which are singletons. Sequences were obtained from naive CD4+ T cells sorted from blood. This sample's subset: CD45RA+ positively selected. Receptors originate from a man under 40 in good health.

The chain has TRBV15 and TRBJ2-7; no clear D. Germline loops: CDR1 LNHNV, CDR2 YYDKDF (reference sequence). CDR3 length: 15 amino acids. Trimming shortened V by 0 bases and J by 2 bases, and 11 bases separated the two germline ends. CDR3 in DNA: TGTGCCACCAGCAGAGAAAAAACCAGTGCCTACGAGCAGTACTTC. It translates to CATSREKTSAYEQYF.

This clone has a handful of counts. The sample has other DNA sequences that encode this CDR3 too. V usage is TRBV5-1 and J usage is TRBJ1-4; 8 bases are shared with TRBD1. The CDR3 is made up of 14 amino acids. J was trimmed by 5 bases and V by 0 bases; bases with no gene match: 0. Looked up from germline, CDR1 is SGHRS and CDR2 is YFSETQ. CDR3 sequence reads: CASSLDRGNEKLFF. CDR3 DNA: TGCGCCAGCAGCTTGGACAGGGGGAATGAAAAACTGTTTTTT.

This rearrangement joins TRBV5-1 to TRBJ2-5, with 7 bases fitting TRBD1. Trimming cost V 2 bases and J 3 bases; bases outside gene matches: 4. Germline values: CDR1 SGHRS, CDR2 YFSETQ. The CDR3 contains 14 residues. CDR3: CASSFTGVEETQYF. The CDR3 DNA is TGCGCCAGCAGCTTTACAGGGGTTGAAGAGACCCAGTACTTC. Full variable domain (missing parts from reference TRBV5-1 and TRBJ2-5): KAGVTQTPRYLIKTRGQQVTLSCSPISGHRSVSWYQQTPGQGLQFLFEYFSETQRNKGNFPGRFSGRQFSNSRSEMNVSTLELGDSALYLCASSFTGVEETQYFGPGTRLLVL.

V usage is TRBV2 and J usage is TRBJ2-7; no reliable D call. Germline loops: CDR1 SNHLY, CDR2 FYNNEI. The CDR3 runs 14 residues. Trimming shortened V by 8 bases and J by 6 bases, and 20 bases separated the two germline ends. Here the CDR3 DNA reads TGTGCCAGCTCAAGGAGTATAGGGATCGGCGAGCAGTACTTC. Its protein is CASSRSIGIGEQYF.

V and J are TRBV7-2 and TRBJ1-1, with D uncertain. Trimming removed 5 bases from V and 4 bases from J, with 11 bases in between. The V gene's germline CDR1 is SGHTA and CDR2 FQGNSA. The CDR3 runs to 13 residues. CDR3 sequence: CASSVSWGTEAFF. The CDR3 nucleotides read TGTGCCAGCAGCGTCAGCTGGGGCACTGAAGCTTTCTTT.

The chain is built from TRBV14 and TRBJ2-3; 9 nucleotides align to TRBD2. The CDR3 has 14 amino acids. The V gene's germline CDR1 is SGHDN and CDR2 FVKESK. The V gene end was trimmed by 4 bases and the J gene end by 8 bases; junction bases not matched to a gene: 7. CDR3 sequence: CASSLAGVVVTQYF. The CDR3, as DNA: TGTGCCAGCAGCCTAGCGGGAGTGGTCGTTACGCAGTATTTT.

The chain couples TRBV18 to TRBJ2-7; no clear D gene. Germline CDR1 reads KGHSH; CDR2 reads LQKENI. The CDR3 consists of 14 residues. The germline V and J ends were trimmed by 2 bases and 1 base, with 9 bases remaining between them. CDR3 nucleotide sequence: TGTGCCAGCTCACCAACCCGCGGTTCCTACGAGCAGTACTTC. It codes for CASSPTRGSYEQYF.

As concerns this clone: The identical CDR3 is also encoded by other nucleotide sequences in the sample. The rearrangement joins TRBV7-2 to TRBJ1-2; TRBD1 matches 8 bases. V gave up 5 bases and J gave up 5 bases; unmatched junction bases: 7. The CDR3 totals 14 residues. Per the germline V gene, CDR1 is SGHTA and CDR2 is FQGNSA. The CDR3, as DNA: TGTGCCAGCAGCCCAGGACAGGGTGGGTATGGCTACACCTTC. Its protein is CASSPGQGGYGYTF.

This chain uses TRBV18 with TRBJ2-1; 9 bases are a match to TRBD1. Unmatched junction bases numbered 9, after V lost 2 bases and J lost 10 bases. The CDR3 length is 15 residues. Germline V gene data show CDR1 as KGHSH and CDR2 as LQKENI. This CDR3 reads CASSPTGTGNREQFF. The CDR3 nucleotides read TGTGCCAGCTCACCAACCGGGACAGGGAATAGAGAGCAGTTCTTC.

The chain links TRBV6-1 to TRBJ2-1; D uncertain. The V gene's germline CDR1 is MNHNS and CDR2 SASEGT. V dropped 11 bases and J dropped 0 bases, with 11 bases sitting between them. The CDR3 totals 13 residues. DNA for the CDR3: TGTGCCGGATCGACCCTCTCCTACAATGAGCAGTTCTTC. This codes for CAGSTLSYNEQFF.

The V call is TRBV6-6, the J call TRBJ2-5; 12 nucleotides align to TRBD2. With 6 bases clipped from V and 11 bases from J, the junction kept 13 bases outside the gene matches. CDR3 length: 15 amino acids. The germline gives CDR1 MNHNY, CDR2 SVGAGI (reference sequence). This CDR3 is CASRLAGGKSGEQYF. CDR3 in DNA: TGTGCCAGCAGACTAGCGGGAGGAAAGTCAGGGGAGCAGTACTTC.

The CDR3 region is CASSEWGRTNYGYTF. CDR3 DNA sequence: TGTGCCAGCAGTGAATGGGGGAGAACTAACTATGGCTACACCTTC. V usage is TRBV25-1 and J usage is TRBJ1-2; D is perhaps TRBD1 (5 bases). The CDR3 length is 15 residues. Germline CDR1 MGHDK, CDR2 SYGVNS. The V end lost 1 base, the J end lost 0 bases, and 9 bases lay between the germline ends.

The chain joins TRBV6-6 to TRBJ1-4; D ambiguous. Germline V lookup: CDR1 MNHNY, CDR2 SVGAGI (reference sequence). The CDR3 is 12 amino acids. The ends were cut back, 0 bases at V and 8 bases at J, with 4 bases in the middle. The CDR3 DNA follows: TGTGCCAGCAGTTACTCGCGAGAAAAACTGTTTTTT. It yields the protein CASSYSREKLFF.

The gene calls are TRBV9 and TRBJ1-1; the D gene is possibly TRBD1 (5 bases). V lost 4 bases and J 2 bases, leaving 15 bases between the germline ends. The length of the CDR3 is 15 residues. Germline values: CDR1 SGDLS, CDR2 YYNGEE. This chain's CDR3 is CASSIHGTVNTEAFF. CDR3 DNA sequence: TGTGCCAGCAGCATCCACGGGACTGTCAACACTGAAGCTTTCTTT.

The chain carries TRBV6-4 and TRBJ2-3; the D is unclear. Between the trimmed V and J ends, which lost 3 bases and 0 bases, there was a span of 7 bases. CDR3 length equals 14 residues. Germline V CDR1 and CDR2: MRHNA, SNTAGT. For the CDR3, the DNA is TGTGCCAGCAGTGAAGGGCCTAGCACAGATACGCAGTATTTT. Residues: CASSEGPSTDTQYF.

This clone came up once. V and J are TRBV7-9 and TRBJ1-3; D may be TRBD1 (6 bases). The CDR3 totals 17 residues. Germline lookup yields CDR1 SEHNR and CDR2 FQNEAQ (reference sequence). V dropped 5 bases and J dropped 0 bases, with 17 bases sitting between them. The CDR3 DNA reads TGTGCCAGCAGCCCACCGACAGGTCTCCTCTCTGGAAACACCATATATTTT. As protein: CASSPPTGLLSGNTIYF.

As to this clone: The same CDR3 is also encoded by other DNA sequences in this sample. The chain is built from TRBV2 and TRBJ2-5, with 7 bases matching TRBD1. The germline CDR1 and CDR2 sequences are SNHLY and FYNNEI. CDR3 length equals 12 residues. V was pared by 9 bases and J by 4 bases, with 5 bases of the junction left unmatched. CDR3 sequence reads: CASRQGGETQYF. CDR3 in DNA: TGTGCCAGTAGACAGGGCGGAGAGACCCAGTACTTC.

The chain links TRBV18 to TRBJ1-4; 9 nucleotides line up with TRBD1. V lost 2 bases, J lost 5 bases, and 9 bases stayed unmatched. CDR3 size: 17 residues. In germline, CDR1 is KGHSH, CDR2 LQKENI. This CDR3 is CASSPGTGSFANEKLFF. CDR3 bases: TGTGCCAGCTCACCAGGGACAGGGTCATTCGCAAATGAAAAACTGTTTTTT.

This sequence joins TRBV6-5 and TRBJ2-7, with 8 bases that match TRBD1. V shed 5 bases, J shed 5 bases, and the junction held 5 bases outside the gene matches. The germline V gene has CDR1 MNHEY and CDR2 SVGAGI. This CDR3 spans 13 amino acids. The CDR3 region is CASSRQGRDEQYF. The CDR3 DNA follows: TGTGCCAGCAGTCGACAGGGGAGAGACGAGCAGTACTTC.

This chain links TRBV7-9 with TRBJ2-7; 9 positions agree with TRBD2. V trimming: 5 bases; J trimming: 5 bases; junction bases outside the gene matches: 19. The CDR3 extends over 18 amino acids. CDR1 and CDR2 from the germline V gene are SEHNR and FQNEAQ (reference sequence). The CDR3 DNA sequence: TGTGCCAGCAGCCAGCCAGCTATCTTCGCGGGAGGGCCCCACGAGCAGTACTTC. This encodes CASSQPAIFAGGPHEQYF.

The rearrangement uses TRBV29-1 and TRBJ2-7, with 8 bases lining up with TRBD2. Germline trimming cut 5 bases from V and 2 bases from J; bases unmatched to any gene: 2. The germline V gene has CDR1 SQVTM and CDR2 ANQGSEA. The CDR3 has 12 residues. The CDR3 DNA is TGCAGCGTTACTAGCGGACCCTACGAGCAGTACTTC. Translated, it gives CSVTSGPYEQYF.

CDR3: CASSSFSKVTYEQYF. CDR3 DNA: TGTGCCAGCAGTTCTTTCAGTAAGGTCACCTACGAGCAGTACTTC. The chain links TRBV6-5 to TRBJ2-7; D unresolved. Trimming removed 4 bases at V and 2 bases at J, with 15 bases between. Germline lookup yields CDR1 MNHEY and CDR2 SVGAGI. The CDR3 loop spans 15 amino acids.

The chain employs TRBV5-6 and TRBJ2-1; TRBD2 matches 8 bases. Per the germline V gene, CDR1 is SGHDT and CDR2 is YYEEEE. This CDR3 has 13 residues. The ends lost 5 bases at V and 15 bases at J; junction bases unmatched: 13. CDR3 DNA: TGTGCCAGCAGGTCCCCACGGGAGGGCCTTCTGTTCTTC. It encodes CASRSPREGLLFF. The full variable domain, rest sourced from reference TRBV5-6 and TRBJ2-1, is DAGVTQSPTHLIKTRGQQVTLRCSPKSGHDTVSWYQQALGQGPQFIFQYYEEEERQRGNFPDRFSGHQFPNYSSELNVNALLLGDSALYLCASRSPREGLLFFGPGTRLTVL.

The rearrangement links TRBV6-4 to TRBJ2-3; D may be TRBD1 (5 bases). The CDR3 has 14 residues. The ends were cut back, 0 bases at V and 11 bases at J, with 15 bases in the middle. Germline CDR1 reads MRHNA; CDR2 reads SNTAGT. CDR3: CASSDSVIGREQYF. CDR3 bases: TGTGCCAGCAGTGACTCGGTTATAGGCAGGGAGCAGTATTTT.

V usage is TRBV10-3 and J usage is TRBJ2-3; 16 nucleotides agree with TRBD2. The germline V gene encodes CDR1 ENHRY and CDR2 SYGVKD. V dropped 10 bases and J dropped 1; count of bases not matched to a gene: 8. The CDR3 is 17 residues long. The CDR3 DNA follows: TGTGCCACCTCGGGACTAGCGGGAGGGGGGGGCACAGATACGCAGTATTTT. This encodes CATSGLAGGGGTDTQYF.

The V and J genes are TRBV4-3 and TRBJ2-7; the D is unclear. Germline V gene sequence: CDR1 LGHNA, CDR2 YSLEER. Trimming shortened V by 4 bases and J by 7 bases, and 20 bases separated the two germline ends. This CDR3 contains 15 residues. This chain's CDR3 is CASSLDDRPSGEQYF. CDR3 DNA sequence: TGCGCCAGCAGCCTGGACGACCGGCCTTCTGGAGAGCAGTACTTC.

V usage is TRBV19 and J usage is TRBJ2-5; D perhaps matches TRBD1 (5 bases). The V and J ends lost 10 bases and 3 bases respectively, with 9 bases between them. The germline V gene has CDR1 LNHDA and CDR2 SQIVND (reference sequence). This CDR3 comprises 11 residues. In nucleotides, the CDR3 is TGTGCCACCCTCAGGGAAGAGACCCAGTACTTC. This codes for CATLREETQYF.